These 21 T cell receptor beta chains originate from one sample sequenced in a study of T cell clones after liver transplantation. The table came from immunoSEQ multiplex PCR; TCRdb's copy has only in-frame clones and leaves some out. The sample holds some 50,000 clones; 60% to 80% are singletons and the top ten take more than 7.5%. The sequencing used CD4+ T cells from blood, collected at the 22-month timepoint. These receptors were collected from a human patient who received a liver transplant. Some T cells may originate from the graft donor.

This clone was observed a handful of times. The chain recombines TRBV9 with TRBJ2-1; 10 positions agree with TRBD2. This CDR3 is built from 15 residues. With V trimmed by 0 bases and J by 9 bases, 6 bases remained unmatched. CDR1 and CDR2 from the germline V gene are SGDLS and YYNGEE. The CDR3 sequence: CASSVGSGGAREQFF. CDR3 DNA: TGTGCCAGCAGCGTAGGCAGCGGGGGGGCGCGTGAGCAGTTCTTC. The whole variable domain, filled in from reference TRBV9 and TRBJ2-1, reads DSGVTQTPKHLITATGQRVTLRCSPRSGDLSVYWYQQSLDQGLQFLIQYYNGEERAKGNILERFSAQQFPDLHSELNLSSLELGDSALYFCASSVGSGGAREQFFGPGTRLTVL.

The chain combines TRBV25-1 with TRBJ2-7, with no clear D. Trimming cost V 1 base and J 0 bases, with 10 bases left between them. This CDR3 has 15 amino acids. CDR1 is MGHDK and CDR2 is SYGVNS in the germline V gene. CDR3 sequence (DNA): TGTGCCAGCAGTGAATCGCAGGAGAGCTCCTACGAGCAGTACTTC. Its protein is CASSESQESSYEQYF.

This clone was detected a few times. The V call is TRBV2, the J call TRBJ2-6; 9 bases fit TRBD1. This CDR3 region has 16 residues. Germline lookup yields CDR1 SNHLY and CDR2 FYNNEI. The V segment lost 7 bases and the J segment 3 bases; nucleotides outside the gene matches: 7. The CDR3 loop reads CASNQQGALGANVLTF. The CDR3 DNA sequence: TGTGCCAGCAACCAACAGGGGGCGCTTGGGGCCAACGTCCTGACTTTC.

The V gene is TRBV19, the J gene TRBJ2-5; D not certain. The CDR3 loop spans 16 amino acids. In germline, CDR1 is LNHDA, CDR2 SQIVND (reference sequence). V was shortened by 3 bases and J by 2 bases, with 16 bases between the two germline ends. CDR3 DNA: TGTGCCAGTAGTATGGAAAAAGGCTCCATGCAAGAGACCCAGTACTTC. This codes for CASSMEKGSMQETQYF.

V usage is TRBV11-2 and J usage is TRBJ1-3, with 8 bases fitting TRBD1. CDR3 length: 16 amino acids. V lost 5 bases and J lost 0; bases outside the gene matches: 6. Germline values: CDR1 SGHAT, CDR2 FQNNGV. CDR3 DNA sequence: TGTGCCAGCAGCCGTCGGACAGGGAGCTCTGGAAACACCATATATTTT. Translated, it gives CASSRRTGSSGNTIYF.

V and J are TRBV18 and TRBJ1-3; D is unclear. Trimming stripped 2 bases from V and 4 bases from J, with 12 bases between. From germline, CDR1 is KGHSH and CDR2 LQKENI. The length of the CDR3 is 15 residues. This CDR3 reads CASSPSGEGGNTIYF. CDR3 DNA sequence: TGTGCCAGCTCACCATCGGGCGAAGGCGGAAACACCATATATTTT.

This clone was found a few times. The rearrangement joins TRBV19 to TRBJ1-3; D is perhaps TRBD1 (5 bases). Germline CDR1 is LNHDA and CDR2 is SQIVND (reference sequence). The germline V and J ends were trimmed by 7 bases and 1 base, with 11 bases remaining between them. This CDR3 is built from 14 residues. Here the CDR3 reads CASKKGTSGNTIYF. The CDR3 bases are TGTGCCAGTAAAAAGGGGACGTCTGGAAACACCATATATTTT.

The chain links TRBV2 to TRBJ2-1; 9 bases map to TRBD2. Germline V gene lookup returns CDR1 SNHLY and CDR2 FYNNEI. The CDR3 sequence is 15 residues long. The V gene end was trimmed by 6 bases and the J gene end by 4 bases; junction bases not matched to a gene: 7. CDR3 sequence reads: CASRAKSGGYNEQFF. CDR3 DNA sequence: TGTGCCAGCAGAGCAAAGAGCGGGGGGTACAATGAGCAGTTCTTC.

As regards this clone: Distinct nucleotide sequences in the sample also encode this CDR3. J is TRBJ2-2 and V is TRBV28; D ambiguous. Germline CDR1 MDHEN, CDR2 SYDVKM. The V gene lost 1 base and the J gene lost 1 base, with 4 bases spanning the gap. The CDR3 runs 14 residues. The CDR3 DNA is TGTGCCAGCAGTTTATCCGGGAACACCGGGGAGCTGTTTTTT. As protein: CASSLSGNTGELFF.

This clone was seen only once. The rearrangement links TRBV6-5 to TRBJ1-4; the D gene is possibly TRBD1 (6 bases). The CDR3 is 14 amino acids. The V gene's germline CDR1 is MNHEY and CDR2 SVGAGI. With 0 bases removed from V and 9 bases from J, the gap between germline ends came to 11 bases. The CDR3 nucleotides read TGTGCCAGCAGTTACTCCTACAGGGAAAAAAAACTGTTTTTT. Protein: CASSYSYREKKLFF.

The chain joins TRBV5-1 to TRBJ2-3; 10 nucleotides agree with TRBD2. The germline CDR1 and CDR2 sequences are SGHRS and YFSETQ. The CDR3 runs to 17 residues. Germline trimming cut 1 base from V and 2 bases from J; bases unmatched to any gene: 7. CDR3 DNA: TGCGCCAGCAGCTTGACTGGACTAGCGGAGGTCACAGATACGCAGTATTTT. This codes for CASSLTGLAEVTDTQYF.

The chain couples TRBV15 to TRBJ2-5, with 8 bases fitting TRBD1. Trimming removed 3 bases from V and 2 bases from J; junction bases left unmatched: 2. This CDR3 region has 14 residues. Germline-derived CDR1 and CDR2 are LNHNV and YYDKDF (reference sequence). The CDR3 protein is CATSRDREQETQYF. In nucleotides, the CDR3 is TGTGCCACCAGCAGGGACAGGGAGCAAGAGACCCAGTACTTC.

The chain carries TRBV5-6 and TRBJ1-1; D not resolved. Trimming cost V 2 bases and J 7 bases, with 9 bases left between them. This CDR3 has 12 residues. CDR1 is SGHDT and CDR2 is YYEEEE in the germline V gene. CDR3 sequence reads: CASSLNPYEAFF. CDR3 bases: TGTGCCAGCAGCTTAAATCCCTATGAAGCTTTCTTT.

V and J are TRBV7-8 and TRBJ1-1, with a weak D call TRBD1 (5 bases). Germline V gene sequence: CDR1 SGHVS, CDR2 FQNEAQ. Trimming took off 2 bases at V and 1 base at J, with 14 bases between the two ends. The CDR3 is made up of 16 amino acids. CDR3 protein: CASSLWGKRGNTEAFF. The CDR3 DNA is TGTGCCAGCAGCTTATGGGGTAAAAGGGGGAACACTGAAGCTTTCTTT.

This clone was recorded a few times. The V gene is TRBV9, the J gene TRBJ1-6, with a tentative D call TRBD1 (5 bases). The CDR3 runs to 17 residues. Trimming shortened V by 3 bases and J by 0 bases, and 13 bases separated the two germline ends. From germline, CDR1 is SGDLS and CDR2 YYNGEE. Written as DNA, the CDR3 is TGTGCCAGCAGCGGACGACAAGGGGCCTCCTATAATTCACCCCTCCACTTT. It codes for CASSGRQGASYNSPLHF.

V and J are TRBV16 and TRBJ1-5; tentatively, D is TRBD1 (5 bases). CDR1 and CDR2 (germline): KGHSY, FQNENV. CDR3 length: 15 amino acids. The germline V and J ends were trimmed by 4 bases and 2 bases, with 12 bases remaining between them. CDR3 nucleotides: TGTGCCAGCAGCCGCCGGGGCCAGGGCAATCAGCCCCAGCATTTT. Its protein is CASSRRGQGNQPQHF.

The chain recombines TRBV7-9 with TRBJ1-5; D gene ambiguous. Trimming removed 5 bases at V and 2 bases at J, with 16 bases between. The CDR3 extends over 16 amino acids. Germline loops: CDR1 SEHNR, CDR2 FQNEAQ (reference sequence). Written as DNA, the CDR3 is TGTGCCAGCAGCCCCTCGGGCCCCGGGGGCAATCAGCCCCAGCATTTT. It yields the protein CASSPSGPGGNQPQHF.

J is TRBJ1-2 and V is TRBV5-4; the D gene is possibly TRBD1 (6 bases). The germline gives CDR1 SGHNT, CDR2 YYREEE (reference sequence). The CDR3 consists of 14 residues. Trimming took off 3 bases at V and 3 bases at J, with 12 bases between the two ends. CDR3 loop: CASSSNRAYYGYTF. DNA for the CDR3: TGTGCCAGCAGCTCCAACAGGGCCTACTATGGCTACACCTTC.

This chain links TRBV25-1 with TRBJ2-5, with D perhaps matching TRBD1 (6 bases). V lost 3 bases and J lost 11, with 19 bases in between. This CDR3 region has 14 residues. The germline CDR1 and CDR2 sequences are MGHDK and SYGVNS. The CDR3 sequence: CASSDMGALGEQYF. Here the CDR3 DNA reads TGTGCCAGCAGTGACATGGGGGCCCTCGGGGAGCAGTACTTC. The variable domain in full, with the rest retrieved from reference TRBV25-1 and TRBJ2-5, is EADIYQTPRYLVIGTGKKITLECSQTMGHDKMYWYQQDPGMELHLIHYSYGVNSTEKGDLSSESTVSRIRTEHFPLTLESARPSHTSQYLCASSDMGALGEQYFGPGTRLLVL.

V gene TRBV5-6 combines with J gene TRBJ2-3; D is perhaps TRBD2 (5 bases). Germline-derived CDR1 and CDR2 are SGHDT and YYEEEE. CDR3 length: 16 residues. The V and J ends lost 4 bases and 3 bases respectively, with 18 bases between them. The CDR3 region has the DNA TGTGCCAGCAGCCTGGGCTTAAACGGGGTTACAGATACGCAGTATTTT. It encodes CASSLGLNGVTDTQYF.

This clone was seen more than once but under ten times. The CDR3 here is CASSFQGARSYEQYF. The DNA for the CDR3 is TGTGCCAGCAGTTTCCAGGGGGCGCGTTCCTACGAGCAGTACTTC. This rearrangement joins TRBV28 to TRBJ2-7, with 8 bases aligning to TRBD1. This CDR3 has 15 amino acids. Germline V gives CDR1 MDHEN, CDR2 SYDVKM. V was pared by 3 bases and J by 1 base, with 5 bases of the junction left unmatched.